The present T cell receptor (beta chain) was sequenced within a study of blood T cell repertoires in COVID-19. Whole-study context: T cells, B-cell-depleted T cells, or PBMCs provided the cDNA or gDNA that served as material.

This CDR3 has 16 amino acids. V gave up 1 base and J gave up 1 base; unmatched junction bases: 5. CDR1 is LGHNA and CDR2 is YNFKEQ in the germline V gene. Profiling relied on immunoSEQ multiplex PCR, and the TCRdb table lists in-frame clones only, not all of them. The sample records over 45,000 clones, over 80% being singletons. Sequences were obtained from peripheral blood. This chain links TRBV4-2 with TRBJ2-7, with TRBD2 identical over 9 bases. This receptor was identified in a man aged 55 to 70 with active COVID-19. DNA of the CDR3: TGTGCCAGCAGCCAAGGGCGGGGGGGCGATTCCTACGAGCAGTACTTC. This translates into CASSQGRGGDSYEQYF.